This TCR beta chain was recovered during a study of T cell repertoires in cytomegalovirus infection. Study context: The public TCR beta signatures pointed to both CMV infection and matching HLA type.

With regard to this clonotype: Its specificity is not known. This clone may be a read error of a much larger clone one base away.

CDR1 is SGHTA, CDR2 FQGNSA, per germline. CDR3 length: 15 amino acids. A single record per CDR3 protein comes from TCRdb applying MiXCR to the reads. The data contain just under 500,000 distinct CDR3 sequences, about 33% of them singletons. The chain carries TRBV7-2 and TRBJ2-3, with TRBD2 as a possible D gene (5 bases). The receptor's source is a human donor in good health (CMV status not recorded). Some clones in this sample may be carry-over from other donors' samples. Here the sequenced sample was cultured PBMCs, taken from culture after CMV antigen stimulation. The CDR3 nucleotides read TGTGCCACCAGCTTAGAAGCCCTAGCCACAGATACGCAGTATTTT. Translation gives CATSLEALATDTQYF.